These 25 T cell receptor beta chains were all obtained from the same sample, sequenced in a study of T-cell memory formation after mild COVID-19. Each CDR3 protein is one row after TCRdb ran MiXCR on the 5' RACE reads. The sample holds some 250,000 distinct CDR3 sequences, more than 15% seen once. The sequenced sample was PBMCs or a T cell subset sorted from them (not recorded which). The receptor set was obtained from a man between 18 and 35 years old who had mild COVID-19 (a few samples of this study predate the infection). Cell type and time point are not known.

The V and J genes are TRBV5-1 and TRBJ2-4, with D maybe TRBD1 (6 bases). The CDR3 is 14 residues long. The V and J ends lost 3 bases and 8 bases respectively, with 15 bases between them. Germline V gene sequence: CDR1 SGHRS, CDR2 YFSETQ. The CDR3 reads CASSYRQGSDIQYF. In DNA form, the CDR3 reads TGCGCCAGCAGCTATCGTCAGGGGTCAGACATTCAGTACTTC.

With regard to this clonotype: A much larger clone is a single base away; this may be a read error. The chain links TRBV11-2 to TRBJ2-5; 7 nucleotides align to TRBD2. The CDR3 has 13 amino acids. The V gene's germline CDR1 is SGHAT and CDR2 FQNNGV. The junction had 3 bases not matched to a gene; V was cut back by 4 bases and J by 4 bases. CDR3: CASSYGEGETQYF. Here the CDR3 DNA reads TGTGCCAGCAGCTACGGGGAGGGAGAGACCCAGTACTTC.

V gene TRBV6-5 combines with J gene TRBJ2-2; D call uncertain. Germline V lookup: CDR1 MNHEY, CDR2 SVGAGI. CDR3 length: 17 residues. Trimming left V 2 bases short and J 0 bases short, with 13 bases between. Here the CDR3 reads CASSYRWAATNTGELFF. The CDR3 bases are TGTGCCAGCAGTTACCGCTGGGCAGCCACGAACACCGGGGAGCTGTTTTTT.

The V gene is TRBV12-3 or TRBV12-4, the J gene TRBJ1-2, with TRBD1 as a possible D gene (6 bases). This CDR3 spans 15 amino acids. Trimming took off 6 bases at V and 1 base at J, with 15 bases between the two ends. CDR3 coding DNA: TGTGCCAGCAGGGGAGGACAGAGGGGTAACTATGGCTACACCTTC. It translates to CASRGGQRGNYGYTF.

This sequence joins TRBV12-3 or TRBV12-4 and TRBJ2-1; either TRBD1 or TRBD2 may supply D (5 bases each). The CDR3 has 14 residues. Trimming pared 7 bases from V and 6 bases from J, leaving 16 bases between. The CDR3 sequence: CASTPGLAFNEQFF. The CDR3 bases are TGTGCCAGCACCCCGGGGCTAGCCTTCAATGAGCAGTTCTTC.

The chain employs TRBV9 and TRBJ2-2; D not certain. The CDR3 loop spans 15 amino acids. Germline V gene data show CDR1 as SGDLS and CDR2 as YYNGEE. V was trimmed by 4 bases and J by 4 bases, leaving 14 bases between them. The CDR3 region is CASSHESTRTGELFF. The CDR3, as DNA: TGTGCCAGCAGCCACGAATCCACTCGCACCGGGGAGCTGTTTTTT. The full variable domain, rest sourced from reference TRBV9 and TRBJ2-2, is DSGVTQTPKHLITATGQRVTLRCSPRSGDLSVYWYQQSLDQGLQFLIQYYNGEERAKGNILERFSAQQFPDLHSELNLSSLELGDSALYFCASSHESTRTGELFFGEGSRLTVL.

This clonotype occurred a few times. DNA for the CDR3: TGTGCCAGCAGCGCCACGACAGGCACAGATACGCAGTATTTT. Translation: CASSATTGTDTQYF. The rearrangement joins TRBV7-2 to TRBJ2-3, with TRBD1 as a possible D gene (5 bases). In germline, CDR1 is SGHTA, CDR2 FQGNSA. Trimming cost V 5 bases and J 1 base, with 10 bases left between them. This CDR3 is built from 14 residues. The full variable domain, rest sourced from reference TRBV7-2 and TRBJ2-3, is GAGVSQSPSNKVTEKGKDVELRCDPISGHTALYWYRQSLGQGLEFLIYFQGNSAPDKSGLPSDRFSAERTGGSVSTLTIQRTQQEDSAVYLCASSATTGTDTQYFGPGTRLTVL.

This chain links TRBV10-3 with TRBJ2-1; 10 bases agree with TRBD1. This CDR3 region has 15 residues. Trimming removed 6 bases from V and 4 bases from J; junction bases left unmatched: 6. The V gene's germline CDR1 is ENHRY and CDR2 SYGVKD. The CDR3 protein is CAISEGQGGYNEQFF. CDR3 bases: TGTGCCATCAGCGAAGGACAGGGGGGATACAATGAGCAGTTCTTC.

V and J are TRBV4-1 and TRBJ2-7; 7 bases are shared with TRBD1. CDR1 and CDR2 from the germline V gene are MGHRA and YSYEKL. The junction had 9 bases not matched to a gene; V was cut back by 8 bases and J by 2 bases. The CDR3 covers 14 residues. For the CDR3, the DNA is TGCGCCAGCGGGGTGGACAGGACAACCTACGAGCAGTACTTC. Translated, it gives CASGVDRTTYEQYF.

This clonotype was observed a handful of times. J is TRBJ2-5 and V is TRBV5-1; a possible D gene is TRBD2 (6 bases). Trimming left V 5 bases short and J 1 base short, with 9 bases between. Germline-derived CDR1 and CDR2 are SGHRS and YFSETQ. This CDR3 region has 13 residues. CDR3 sequence reads: CASRTGLQETQYF. CDR3 nucleotide sequence: TGCGCCAGCAGAACGGGACTCCAAGAGACCCAGTACTTC.

This clonotype has more than one count but fewer than ten. The J gene is TRBJ2-3, the V gene TRBV4-2; D tentatively reads TRBD1 or TRBD2 (5 bases each). Trimming pared 7 bases from V and 0 bases from J, leaving 14 bases between. The CDR3 is 15 residues long. Germline-derived CDR1 and CDR2 are LGHNA and YNFKEQ. DNA for the CDR3: TGTGCCAGCACCCCGGGACGGTTTAGCACAGATACGCAGTATTTT. Protein product: CASTPGRFSTDTQYF.

This clonotype was observed a handful of times. The J gene is TRBJ1-2, the V gene TRBV7-9, with 9 bases aligning to TRBD1. CDR3 length equals 14 residues. The V gene's germline CDR1 is SEHNR and CDR2 FQNEAQ (reference sequence). V lost 5 bases to trimming and J lost 7 bases; unmatched junction nucleotides: 8. DNA for the CDR3: TGTGCCAGCAGCCCTTTGGGGACAGGGTTTGGCTACACCTTC. Translating gives CASSPLGTGFGYTF.

The rearrangement joins TRBV11-2 to TRBJ2-5; TRBD2 matches at 15 bases. V dropped 1 base and J dropped 4; count of bases not matched to a gene: 10. The CDR3 totals 19 residues. From germline, CDR1 is SGHAT and CDR2 FQNNGV. The CDR3 sequence: CASSLVPGLAGGLRETQYF. The CDR3 DNA sequence: TGTGCCAGCAGCTTAGTTCCCGGACTAGCGGGGGGGCTAAGAGAGACCCAGTACTTC. The full variable domain, with the rest looked up from reference TRBV11-2 and TRBJ2-5, is EAGVAQSPRYKIIEKRQSVAFWCNPISGHATLYWYQQILGQGPKLLIQFQNNGVVDDSQLPKDRFSAERLKGVDSTLKIQPAKLEDSAVYLCASSLVPGLAGGLRETQYFGPGTRLLVL.

This clonotype showed up just a few times. The V call is TRBV28, the J call TRBJ2-3; 8 bases are shared with TRBD1. This CDR3 is 14 amino acids long. Per germline, CDR1 MDHEN and CDR2 SYDVKM. V dropped 6 bases and J dropped 4; count of bases not matched to a gene: 6. Here the CDR3 reads CASRRQGRSDTQYF. The CDR3 coding sequence is TGTGCCAGCAGACGACAGGGGCGGTCAGATACGCAGTATTTT.

The chain has TRBV7-3 and TRBJ1-1, with D possibly being TRBD1 (5 bases). CDR3 length equals 13 residues. Germline-derived CDR1 and CDR2 are SGHTA and FQGTGA. Trimming cost V 7 bases and J 4 bases, with 13 bases left between them. CDR3: CASKQDLGTEAFF. Here the CDR3 DNA reads TGTGCCAGCAAACAGGATCTGGGCACTGAAGCTTTCTTT.

This clonotype was seen a handful of times. The V and J genes are TRBV7-6 and TRBJ2-5, with 7 bases fitting TRBD1. The V segment lost 5 bases and the J segment 5 bases; nucleotides outside the gene matches: 8. Germline CDR1 reads SGHVS; CDR2 reads FNYEAQ. CDR3 size: 14 residues. The CDR3, as DNA: TGTGCCAGCAGCCGGAGACAGGGCCAGGAGACCCAGTACTTC. Protein: CASSRRQGQETQYF.

The chain has TRBV7-2 and TRBJ1-3, with D possibly being TRBD1 (6 bases). Trimming took off 5 bases at V and 4 bases at J, with 15 bases between the two ends. CDR1 is SGHTA and CDR2 is FQGNSA in the germline V gene. The CDR3 contains 15 residues. As DNA, the CDR3 is TGTGCCAGCAGCCTACCACAGGGCTCGGGAAACACCATATATTTT. Translation gives CASSLPQGSGNTIYF.

V usage is TRBV7-2 and J usage is TRBJ1-6, with 9 bases fitting TRBD1. CDR3 size: 18 residues. The V gene end was trimmed by 1 base and the J gene end by 6 bases; junction bases not matched to a gene: 10. The V gene's germline CDR1 is SGHTA and CDR2 FQGNSA. The CDR3 protein is CASSLGYRTDRGNSPLHF. CDR3 DNA: TGTGCCAGCAGCTTAGGCTACCGTACGGACAGGGGTAATTCACCCCTCCACTTT.

This clonotype was seen a few times. The rearrangement joins TRBV4-1 to TRBJ2-3; TRBD1 or TRBD2 may be the D gene (6 bases each). Trimming removed 1 base from V and 9 bases from J, with 14 bases in between. The CDR3 consists of 14 residues. Germline V gene lookup returns CDR1 MGHRA and CDR2 YSYEKL. The CDR3 loop reads CASSQGGGLGTQYF. CDR3 sequence (DNA): TGCGCCAGCAGCCAAGGAGGGGGGCTTGGCACGCAGTATTTT.

The V call is TRBV5-1, the J call TRBJ2-1, with TRBD1 matching 9 bases. The CDR3 is 14 residues long. Germline V gene lookup returns CDR1 SGHRS and CDR2 YFSETQ. V shed 3 bases, J shed 7 bases, and the junction held 5 bases outside the gene matches. The CDR3: CASSSGDRVNEQFF. The CDR3, as DNA: TGCGCCAGCAGCTCGGGGGACAGGGTGAATGAGCAGTTCTTC.

This clonotype showed up just a few times. The CDR3 region is CASSQDQGGGGTEAFF. In DNA, the CDR3 is TGCGCCAGCAGCCAAGATCAGGGGGGAGGGGGCACTGAAGCTTTCTTT. This chain connects TRBV4-1 to TRBJ1-1, with 7 bases lining up with TRBD1. Per germline, CDR1 MGHRA and CDR2 YSYEKL. The V segment lost 0 bases and the J segment 4 bases; nucleotides outside the gene matches: 8. This CDR3 is 16 amino acids long.

This clonotype was observed many times. The chain joins TRBV3-1 to TRBJ2-3; possibly TRBD2 for D (5 bases). The CDR3 runs 13 residues. V was shortened by 2 bases and J by 7 bases, with 10 bases between the two germline ends. Germline CDR1 and CDR2: LGHDT and YNNKEL (reference sequence). In nucleotides, the CDR3 is TGTGCCAGCAGCCAACAAACGGGAAATACGCAGTATTTT. This sequence encodes CASSQQTGNTQYF.

The DNA for the CDR3 is TGTGCCAGCAGCTTTCGAGCGGGGAACACAGATACGCAGTATTTT. This codes for CASSFRAGNTDTQYF. The chain combines TRBV7-2 with TRBJ2-3; TRBD2 matches at 7 bases. The germline V gene encodes CDR1 SGHTA and CDR2 FQGNSA. The CDR3 contains 15 residues. The V segment lost 3 bases and the J segment 2 bases; nucleotides outside the gene matches: 5.

This clonotype showed up just a few times. CDR3 in DNA: TGTGCCAGCAGTTACGGGAGGGGCCCCGGGGAGCTGTTTTTT. It translates to CASSYGRGPGELFF. This chain uses TRBV6-5 with TRBJ2-2, with 7 positions matching TRBD2. The germline V gene has CDR1 MNHEY and CDR2 SVGAGI. The CDR3 runs to 14 residues. After removal of 2 bases from V and 6 bases from J, the junction contained 3 bases not matched to a gene.

This clonotype was picked up a small number of times. The chain links TRBV7-2 to TRBJ2-5; D may be TRBD2 (5 bases). Deletions cut 2 bases from V and 7 bases from J, with 17 bases between. CDR1 is SGHTA and CDR2 is FQGNSA in the germline V gene. This CDR3 has 15 residues. CDR3: CASSLSLGVERTQYF. The CDR3 DNA reads as TGTGCCAGCAGCTTAAGTCTGGGAGTTGAGAGGACCCAGTACTTC.